This TCR beta chain was sequenced during a study of cytomegalovirus exposure and HLA in healthy donors. Study-wide results and limits: Later analysis showed TCR association rates varying by HLA locus, highest for DRB1 and lowest for HLA-C.

About this clone: As yet, its antigen is unknown.

Germline V gene lookup returns CDR1 MNHEY and CDR2 SMNVEV (reference sequence). The CDR3 extends over 16 amino acids. After removal of 6 bases from V and 0 bases from J, the junction contained 7 bases not matched to a gene. It was with 60 Vbeta and 13 Jbeta primers that the PCR ran. Some clones are missing from TCRdb's copy, which holds only in-frame ones; the method was immunoSEQ multiplex PCR. The data contain about 120,000 clones, about three quarters of them singletons. The chain employs TRBV27 and TRBJ2-7, with 11 bases identical to TRBD2. The specimen was PBMCs. This clonotype was sampled from a woman aged 40 to 55 in good health and CMV-seropositive. The CDR3 here is CASSRLAGRSSYEQYF. The CDR3 coding sequence is TGTGCCAGCAGCCGACTAGCGGGGCGAAGCTCCTACGAGCAGTACTTC.